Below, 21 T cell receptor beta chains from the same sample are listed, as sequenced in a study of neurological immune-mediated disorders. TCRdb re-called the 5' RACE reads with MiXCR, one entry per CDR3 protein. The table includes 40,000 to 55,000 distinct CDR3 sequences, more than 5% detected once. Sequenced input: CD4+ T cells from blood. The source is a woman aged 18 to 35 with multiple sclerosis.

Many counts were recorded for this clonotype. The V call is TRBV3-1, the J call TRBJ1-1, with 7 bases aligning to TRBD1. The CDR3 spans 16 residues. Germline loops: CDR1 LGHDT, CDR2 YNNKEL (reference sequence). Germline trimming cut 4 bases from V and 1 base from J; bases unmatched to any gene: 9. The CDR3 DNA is TGTGCCAGCAGCCGTAAACTAGGGACAGCGAACACTGAAGCTTTCTTT. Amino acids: CASSRKLGTANTEAFF.

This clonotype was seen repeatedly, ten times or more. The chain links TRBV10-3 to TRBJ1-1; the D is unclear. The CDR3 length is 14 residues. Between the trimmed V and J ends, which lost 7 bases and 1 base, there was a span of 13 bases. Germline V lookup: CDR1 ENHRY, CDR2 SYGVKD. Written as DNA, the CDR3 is TGTGCCATCAAAGAGCGGGGAACGAACACTGAAGCTTTCTTT. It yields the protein CAIKERGTNTEAFF.

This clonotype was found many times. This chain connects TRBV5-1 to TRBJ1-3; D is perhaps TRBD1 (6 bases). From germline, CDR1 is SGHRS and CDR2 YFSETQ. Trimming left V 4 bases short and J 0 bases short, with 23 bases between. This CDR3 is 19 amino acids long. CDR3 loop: CASSLNTGNRGTSGNTIYF. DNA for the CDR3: TGCGCCAGCAGCCTAAACACAGGGAATAGGGGGACCTCTGGAAACACCATATATTTT. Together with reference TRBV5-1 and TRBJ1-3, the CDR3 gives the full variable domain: KAGVTQTPRYLIKTRGQQVTLSCSPISGHRSVSWYQQTPGQGLQFLFEYFSETQRNKGNFPGRFSGRQFSNSRSEMNVSTLELGDSALYLCASSLNTGNRGTSGNTIYFGEGSWLTVV.

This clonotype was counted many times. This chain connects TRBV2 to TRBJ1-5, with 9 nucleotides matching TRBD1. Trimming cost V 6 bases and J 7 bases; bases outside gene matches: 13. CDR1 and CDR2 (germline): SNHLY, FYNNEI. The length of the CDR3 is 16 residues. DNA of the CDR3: TGTGCCAGCAGGGCCGATGACAGGGGGGGTTTGCAGCCCCAGCATTTT. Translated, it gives CASRADDRGGLQPQHF.

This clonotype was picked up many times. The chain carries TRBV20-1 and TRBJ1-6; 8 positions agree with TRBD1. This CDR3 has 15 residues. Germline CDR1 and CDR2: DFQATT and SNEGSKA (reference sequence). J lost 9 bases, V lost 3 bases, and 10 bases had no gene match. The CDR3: CSARGNTGGVSPLHF. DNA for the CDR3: TGCAGTGCTAGGGGAAATACAGGGGGTGTTTCACCCCTCCACTTT.

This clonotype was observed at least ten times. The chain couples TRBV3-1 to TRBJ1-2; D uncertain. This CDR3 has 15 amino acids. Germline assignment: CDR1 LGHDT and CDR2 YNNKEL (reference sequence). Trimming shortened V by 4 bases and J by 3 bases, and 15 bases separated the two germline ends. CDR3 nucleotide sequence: TGTGCCAGCAGCCCCAAAGCCCTCGGTCACTATGGCTACACCTTC. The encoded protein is CASSPKALGHYGYTF.

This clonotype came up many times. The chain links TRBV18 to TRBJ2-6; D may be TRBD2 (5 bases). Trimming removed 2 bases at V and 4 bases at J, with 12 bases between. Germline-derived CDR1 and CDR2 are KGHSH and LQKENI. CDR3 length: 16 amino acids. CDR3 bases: TGTGCCAGCTCACCAGGACTGGGAAAAGGGGCCAACGTCCTGACTTTC. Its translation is CASSPGLGKGANVLTF.

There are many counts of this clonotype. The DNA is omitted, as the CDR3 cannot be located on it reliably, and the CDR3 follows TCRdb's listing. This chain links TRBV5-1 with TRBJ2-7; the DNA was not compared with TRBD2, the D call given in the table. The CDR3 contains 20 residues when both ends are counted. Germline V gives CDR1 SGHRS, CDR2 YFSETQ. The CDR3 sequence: CASSFLWGLADKQRSYEQYV.

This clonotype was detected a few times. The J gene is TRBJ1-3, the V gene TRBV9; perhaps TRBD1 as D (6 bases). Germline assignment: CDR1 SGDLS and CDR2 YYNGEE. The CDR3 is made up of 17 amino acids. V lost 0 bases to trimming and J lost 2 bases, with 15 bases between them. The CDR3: CASSVAKQGGPGNTIYF. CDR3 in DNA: TGTGCCAGCAGCGTAGCCAAACAGGGTGGGCCTGGAAACACCATATATTTT. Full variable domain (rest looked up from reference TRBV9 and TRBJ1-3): DSGVTQTPKHLITATGQRVTLRCSPRSGDLSVYWYQQSLDQGLQFLIQYYNGEERAKGNILERFSAQQFPDLHSELNLSSLELGDSALYFCASSVAKQGGPGNTIYFGEGSWLTVV.

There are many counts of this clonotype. The CDR3 nucleotides are TGCAGTGCTGACTCCGGGACTAGCGGGAGTACAGATACGCAGTATTTT. It translates to CSADSGTSGSTDTQYF. The chain has TRBV20-1 and TRBJ2-3, with 14 positions matching TRBD2. From germline, CDR1 is DFQATT and CDR2 SNEGSKA (reference sequence). V lost 5 bases to trimming and J lost 3 bases; unmatched junction nucleotides: 7. This CDR3 comprises 16 residues.

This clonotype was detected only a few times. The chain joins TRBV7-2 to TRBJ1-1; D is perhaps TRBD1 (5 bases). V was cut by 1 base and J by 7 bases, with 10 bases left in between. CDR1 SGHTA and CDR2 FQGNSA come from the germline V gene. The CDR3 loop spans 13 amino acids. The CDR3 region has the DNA TGTGCCAGCAGCTTAGAGACAGCGTATGAAGCTTTCTTT. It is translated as CASSLETAYEAFF.

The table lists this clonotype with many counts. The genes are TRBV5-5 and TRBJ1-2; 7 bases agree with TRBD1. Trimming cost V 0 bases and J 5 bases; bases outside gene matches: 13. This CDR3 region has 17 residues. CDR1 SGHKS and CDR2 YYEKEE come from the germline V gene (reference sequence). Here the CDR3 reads CASSLAGGNRGQYGYTF. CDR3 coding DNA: TGTGCCAGCAGCTTGGCAGGAGGGAACAGGGGCCAATATGGCTACACCTTC. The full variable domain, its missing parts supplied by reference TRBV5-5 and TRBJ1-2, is DAGVTQSPTHLIKTRGQQVTLRCSPISGHKSVSWYQQVLGQGPQFIFQYYEKEERGRGNFPDRFSARQFPNYSSELNVNALLLGDSALYLCASSLAGGNRGQYGYTFGSGTRLTVV.

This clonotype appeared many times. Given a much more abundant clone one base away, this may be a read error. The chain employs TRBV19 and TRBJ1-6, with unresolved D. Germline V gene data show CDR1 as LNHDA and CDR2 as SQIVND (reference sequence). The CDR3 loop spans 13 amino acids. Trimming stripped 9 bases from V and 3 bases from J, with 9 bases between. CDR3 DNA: TGTGCCAGCCGCCGGGACTATAATTCACCCCTCCACTTT. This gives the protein CASRRDYNSPLHF.

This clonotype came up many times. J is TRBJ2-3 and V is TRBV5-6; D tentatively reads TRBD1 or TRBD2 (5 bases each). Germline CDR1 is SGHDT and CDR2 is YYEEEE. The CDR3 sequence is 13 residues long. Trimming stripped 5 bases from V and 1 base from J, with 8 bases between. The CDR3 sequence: CASRGVGTDTQYF. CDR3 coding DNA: TGTGCCAGCAGGGGGGTGGGCACAGATACGCAGTATTTT. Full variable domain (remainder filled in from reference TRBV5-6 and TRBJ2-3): DAGVTQSPTHLIKTRGQQVTLRCSPKSGHDTVSWYQQALGQGPQFIFQYYEEEERQRGNFPDRFSGHQFPNYSSELNVNALLLGDSALYLCASRGVGTDTQYFGPGTRLTVL.

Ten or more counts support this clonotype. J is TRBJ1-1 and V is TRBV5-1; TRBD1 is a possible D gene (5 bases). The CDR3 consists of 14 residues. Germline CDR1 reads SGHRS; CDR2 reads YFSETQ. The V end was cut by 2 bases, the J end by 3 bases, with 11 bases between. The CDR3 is CASSLGAEDTEAFF. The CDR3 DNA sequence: TGCGCCAGCAGCTTAGGGGCGGAGGACACTGAAGCTTTCTTT.

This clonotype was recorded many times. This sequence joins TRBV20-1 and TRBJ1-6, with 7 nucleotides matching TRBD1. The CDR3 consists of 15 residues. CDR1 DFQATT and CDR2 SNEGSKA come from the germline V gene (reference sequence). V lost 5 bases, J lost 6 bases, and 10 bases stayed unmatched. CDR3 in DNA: TGCAGTGCTCTACAGGGGTTGTCGGGTAATTCACCCCTCCACTTT. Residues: CSALQGLSGNSPLHF.

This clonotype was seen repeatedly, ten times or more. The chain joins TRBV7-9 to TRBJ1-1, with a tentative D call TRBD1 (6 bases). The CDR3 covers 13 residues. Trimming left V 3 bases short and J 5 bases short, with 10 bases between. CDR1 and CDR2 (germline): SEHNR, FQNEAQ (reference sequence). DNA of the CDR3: TGTGCCAGCAGCTTCCGGGGGGCGACTGAAGCTTTCTTT. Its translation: CASSFRGATEAFF.

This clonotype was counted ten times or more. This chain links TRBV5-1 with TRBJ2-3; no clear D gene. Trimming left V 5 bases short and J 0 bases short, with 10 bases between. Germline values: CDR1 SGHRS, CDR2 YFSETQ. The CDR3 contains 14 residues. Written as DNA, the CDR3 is TGCGCCAGCAGGCCTCAAGTTAGCACAGATACGCAGTATTTT. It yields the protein CASRPQVSTDTQYF.

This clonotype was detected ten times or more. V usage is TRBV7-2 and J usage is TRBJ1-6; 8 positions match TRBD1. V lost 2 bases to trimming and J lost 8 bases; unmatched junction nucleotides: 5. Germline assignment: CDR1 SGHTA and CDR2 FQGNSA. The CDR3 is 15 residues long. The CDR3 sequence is CASSLFQGADSPLHF. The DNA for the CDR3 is TGTGCCAGCAGCTTATTCCAGGGGGCAGATTCACCCCTCCACTTT.

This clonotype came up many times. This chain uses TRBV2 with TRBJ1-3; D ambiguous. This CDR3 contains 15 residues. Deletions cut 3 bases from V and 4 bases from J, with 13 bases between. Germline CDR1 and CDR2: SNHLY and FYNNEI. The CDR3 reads CASSELGLSGNTIYF. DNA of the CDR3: TGTGCCAGCAGTGAGCTTGGCCTCTCGGGAAACACCATATATTTT. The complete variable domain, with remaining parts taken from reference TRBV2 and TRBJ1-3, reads EPEVTQTPSHQVTQMGQEVILRCVPISNHLYFYWYRQILGQKVEFLVSFYNNEISEKSEIFDDQFSVERPDGSNFTLKIRSTKLEDSAMYFCASSELGLSGNTIYFGEGSWLTVV.

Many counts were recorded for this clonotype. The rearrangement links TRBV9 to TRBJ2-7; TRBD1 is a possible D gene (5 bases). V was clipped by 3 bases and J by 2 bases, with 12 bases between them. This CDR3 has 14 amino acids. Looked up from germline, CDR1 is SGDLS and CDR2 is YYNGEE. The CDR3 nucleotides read TGTGCCAGCAGCGGACAGACCGGTACCTACGAGCAGTACTTC. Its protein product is CASSGQTGTYEQYF.